This TCR beta chain was captured in a study of blood T cell repertoires in COVID-19. In the study's own analysis: Reference gene primer amplification in the assay estimated nucleated cell counts. Clones were sequenced by immunoSEQ multiplex PCR, and TCRdb holds only the in-frame ones, with some missing. V, J and clone size are taken as reported in that table, and D and trimming were inferred from the DNA itself. This table holds about 190,000 clones, roughly nine tenths found once. V was pared by 5 bases and J by 2 bases, with 10 bases between. Germline CDR1 is LNHDA and CDR2 is SQIVND (reference sequence). The CDR3 is 14 amino acids. This clone was seen a few times.

Sequencing used peripheral blood. The V and J genes are TRBV19 and TRBJ1-5; weak D call: TRBD1 (5 bases). The clonotype was recovered from a man aged 25-45 years with acute or convalescent COVID-19. CDR3 sequence reads: CASSYLGGNQPQHF. The DNA of the CDR3 is TGTGCCAGTAGTTATTTAGGGGGCAATCAGCCCCAGCATTTT.